This T cell receptor beta chain was observed in a study of blood T cell repertoires in COVID-19. Overall study context: The origin of the acute and convalescent COVID-19 samples was the United States, Italy and Spain.

This clone was picked up one time. This CDR3 is built from 14 residues. Germline CDR1 reads MNHEY; CDR2 reads SVGAGI. V lost 5 bases to trimming and J lost 3 bases, with 14 bases between them. Original processing notes: The authors estimated nucleated cell counts from reference gene primer amplification. TCRdb keeps only in-frame clones here, not all; method: immunoSEQ multiplex PCR. D and trimming were read from the DNA, whereas the V and J calls and clone size are those reported in that table. The sample includes tens of thousands of clones, 80% of them seen just once. The clonotype was recovered from a human donor in a cohort sampled during active COVID-19. The sequencing sample was made of peripheral blood. The genes are TRBV6-5 and TRBJ2-7; possible D gene TRBD2, 5 bases. The CDR3 DNA reads as TGTGCCAGCAGTAATAGCGCGTTGAACTACGAGCAGTACTTC. It codes for CASSNSALNYEQYF.